This T cell receptor (beta chain) was found in a study of blood T cell repertoires in COVID-19. Study-level background: From T cells, B-cell-depleted T cells, or PBMCs came the material, which was cDNA or gDNA.

Data came from immunoSEQ multiplex PCR; TCRdb stores just in-frame clones and leaves some out. Among 250,000 to 300,000 clones listed, 85% to 90% were seen once. This clone was counted only a few times. The CDR3 runs 13 residues. V lost 5 bases, J lost 2 bases, and 0 bases stayed unmatched. CDR1 and CDR2 (germline): SGHTA, FQGNSA. The receptor was isolated from a man younger than 30 who had recovered from COVID-19. This sequence joins TRBV7-2 and TRBJ1-5, with 7 bases aligning to TRBD1. The sample was PBMCs or T cells enriched from blood (not recorded which). The CDR3 is CASSDRGNQPQHF. CDR3 DNA: TGTGCCAGCAGCGACAGGGGCAATCAGCCCCAGCATTTT. Full variable domain (remainder filled in from reference TRBV7-2 and TRBJ1-5): GAGVSQSPSNKVTEKGKDVELRCDPISGHTALYWYRQSLGQGLEFLIYFQGNSAPDKSGLPSDRFSAERTGGSVSTLTIQRTQQEDSAVYLCASSDRGNQPQHFGDGTRLSIL.